This TCR beta chain was recovered during a study of blood T cell repertoires in COVID-19. Study as a whole: Nucleic acid was either cDNA or gDNA, and it came from T cells, B-cell-depleted T cells, or PBMCs.

The CDR3 is made up of 15 amino acids. From germline, CDR1 is WSHSY and CDR2 SAAADI. The ends were cut back, 7 bases at V and 0 bases at J, with 12 bases in the middle. Produced via immunoSEQ multiplex PCR; TCRdb's table is partial and in-frame only. The sample contains roughly 200,000 clones, 86% of which appear only once. The V and J genes are TRBV10-2 and TRBJ2-2; no firm D call. Source material: PBMCs or T cells enriched from blood (not recorded which). The receptor comes from a woman younger than 45 who had been exposed to COVID-19. CDR3 loop: CASKPGDTNTGELFF. The CDR3 region has the DNA TGCGCCAGCAAGCCAGGCGACACGAACACCGGGGAGCTGTTTTTT.